The rows below give T cell receptor beta chains drawn from one sample of a study of regulatory T cells in long-lasting Graves disease. TCRdb redid the calling of the multiplex PCR reads with MiXCR, one entry per CDR3 protein. The sample yields hundreds of thousands of distinct CDR3 sequences, 15% to 20% seen once. These data were likewise used in another study, on T cells in Graves' hyperthyroidism and ophthalmopathy.

Sequenced material: peripheral blood mononuclear cells (PBMCs), taken at new diagnosis, from a patient treated with antithyroid drugs. The receptors were sampled from a woman in her thirties with Graves disease. The CDR3 runs from the conserved cysteine through the conserved F or W. A D gene is named only where the DNA matches it firmly. Expanded clones are given a class, and other clones once, few, many or no size at all.

D,size,J,V,DNA,CDR3
TRBD2,-,TRBJ2-7,TRBV30,TGTGCCTGGACTAGCGGGAGTCCTCCCTACGAGCAGTACTTC,CAWTSGSPPYEQYF
-,many,TRBJ1-6,TRBV27,TGTGCCAGCAGTTTCTTAGACAGGAATTCACCCCTCCACTTT,CASSFLDRNSPLHF
-,-,TRBJ1-6,TRBV6-1,TGTGCCAGCAGTGAACCGGGCCAGGCAGCCCTCCACTTT,CASSEPGQAALHF
-,many,TRBJ2-1,TRBV7-2,TGTGCCAGCAGCCTAACACAAGAGCAGTTCTTC,CASSLTQEQFF
TRBD1,few,TRBJ1-1,TRBV20-1,TGCAGTGCTAGAGTAGGAGGACAGGGTGGCACTGAAGCTTTCTTT,CSARVGGQGGTEAFF
-,many,TRBJ2-3,TRBV28,TGTGCCAGCAGTTTCTCGGCTCGTAGCACAGATACGCAGTATTTT,CASSFSARSTDTQYF
-,few,TRBJ1-5,TRBV19,TGTGCCAGTAGTACGGAGACAGTATATAGCAATCAGCCCCAGCATTTT,CASSTETVYSNQPQHF
-,many,TRBJ2-1,TRBV28,TGTGCCAGCAGTTCCCCAGCGGAAGGGTACAATGAGCAGTTCTTC,CASSSPAEGYNEQFF
TRBD1,-,TRBJ2-3,TRBV7-3,TGTGCCAGCAGCCCCTCCGGACAGGGGGCGATCGGAGATACGCAGTATTTT,CASSPSGQGAIGDTQYF
-,-,TRBJ1-4,TRBV30,TGTGCCTGGAGCGGACAGAAGCGAGAAAAACTGTTTTTT,CAWSGQKREKLFF
-,-,TRBJ1-1,TRBV3-1,TGTGCCAGCAGCCAAAAGCTGCCGACAGAGAACACTGAAGCTTTCTTT,CASSQKLPTENTEAFF
-,many,TRBJ1-1,TRBV10-3,TGTGCCATCAGTGACGCGGTGGGAACTGAAGCTTTCTTT,CAISDAVGTEAFF
-,-,TRBJ1-2,TRBV15,TGTGCCACCAGCAACGTATTTCAGCAGGCCGGCTATGGCTACACCTTC,CATSNVFQQAGYGYTF
-,many,TRBJ2-7,TRBV11-1,TGTGCCAGCAGCTTGTACGGACAGTCCTACGAGCAGTACTTC,CASSLYGQSYEQYF
TRBD2,many,TRBJ2-7,TRBV6-2/TRBV6-3,TGTGCCAGCAGTGTGTCGGGAGGGACTGTCTACGAGCAGTACTTC,CASSVSGGTVYEQYF
-,many,TRBJ2-3,TRBV7-6,TGTGCCAGCAGCCCGACTCCTGACAGCTCCGCAGATACGCAGTATTTT,CASSPTPDSSADTQYF
TRBD1,many,TRBJ1-1,TRBV7-2,TGTGCCAGCAGCTTGCTTGGGACAGGGGGATTTTTCACTGAAGCTTTCTTT,CASSLLGTGGFFTEAFF
TRBD1,many,TRBJ1-2,TRBV12-3/TRBV12-4,TGTGCCAGCAGCCTGACCTGGGGGACAGCTAACTATGGCTACACCTTC,CASSLTWGTANYGYTF
-,many,TRBJ2-3,TRBV27,TGTGCCAGCAGTCCCCGTAGGGGAGATACGCAGTATTTT,CASSPRRGDTQYF
TRBD2,-,TRBJ2-1,TRBV7-2,TGTGCCAGCAGCTCCGAACCGGGACTAGCGAACAATGAGCAGTTCTTC,CASSSEPGLANNEQFF
TRBD1,few,TRBJ2-3,TRBV24-1,TGTGCCACCAGTGGGGGACAGAGAATAGATACGCAGTATTTT,CATSGGQRIDTQYF
TRBD1,few,TRBJ2-5,TRBV18,TGTGCCAGCTCATCCTACAGGGGGCTAGTGGAGACCCAGTACTTC,CASSSYRGLVETQYF
TRBD2,few,TRBJ2-7,TRBV10-2,TGCGCCAGCAGTGAGATGAGCGGGGGAAACTACGAGCAGTACTTC,CASSEMSGGNYEQYF
-,many,TRBJ1-5,TRBV30,TGTGCCTGGAGTGTACGGGGGCGTGGGCAGCCCCAGCATTTT,CAWSVRGRGQPQHF
TRBD1,-,TRBJ2-3,TRBV6-1,TGTGCCAGCCACCGGGGACAGGTCACAGATACGCAGTATTTT,CASHRGQVTDTQYF
TRBD2,few,TRBJ2-7,TRBV6-1,TGTGCCAGCTTGGGACTAGCGGACTCCTACGAGCAGTACTTC,CASLGLADSYEQYF
TRBD2,many,TRBJ2-3,TRBV28,TGTGCCAGCAGTTTCTTAGCGGGAGGGCTGTCAGATACGCAGTATTTT,CASSFLAGGLSDTQYF
-,-,TRBJ1-4,TRBV5-1,TGCGCCAGCAGCTCGGACGGGGGGCCTGCAACTAATGAAAAACTGTTTTTT,CASSSDGGPATNEKLFF